Each of the 25 T cell receptor beta chains below was sequenced from the same sample in a study of T-cell reconstitution after alpha-beta-depleted transplantation in children. A library of TCRbeta sequences, prepared with unique molecular identifiers, was generated. A single record per CDR3 protein comes from TCRdb applying MiXCR to the PCR reads. Altogether 280,000 or so distinct CDR3 sequences are present, roughly 12% being singletons, with the ten largest covering about 25%. The sequences come from peripheral blood, collected 180 days after TCRalphabeta/CD19-depleted stem cell transplant. These receptor sequences come from a male patient aged 2-9 years who had a stem cell transplant for chronic granulomatous disease, so the T cells may come from the graft donor.

This clonotype was counted many times. The V call is TRBV12-3 or TRBV12-4, the J call TRBJ2-7, with 9 positions matching TRBD1. CDR3 length: 13 residues. V was pared by 6 bases and J by 6 bases, with 6 bases of the junction left unmatched. The CDR3: CASSWDRAGEQYF. As DNA, the CDR3 is TGTGCCAGCAGCTGGGACAGGGCGGGCGAGCAGTACTTC.

The V gene is TRBV25-1, the J gene TRBJ2-1; 10 nucleotides align to TRBD1. CDR1 MGHDK and CDR2 SYGVNS come from the germline V gene. V dropped 5 bases and J dropped 7; count of bases not matched to a gene: 5. This CDR3 has 14 residues. CDR3 region: CASSHRQGANEQFF. The CDR3 bases are TGTGCCAGCAGTCATCGACAGGGGGCTAATGAGCAGTTCTTC.

This clonotype was recorded many times. V and J are TRBV12-3 or TRBV12-4 and TRBJ1-6, with TRBD1 matching 8 bases. The CDR3 runs 17 residues. The trim removed 1 base at V and 4 bases at J, leaving 6 bases unmatched. The CDR3 nucleotides are TGTGCCAGCAGTTTAGGTCAGGGGGCCGAATATAATTCACCCCTCCACTTT. This translates into CASSLGQGAEYNSPLHF.

Of note for this clonotype: One end of the junction fails to match germline, which may point to a read error. The chain is built from TRBV11-3 and TRBJ1-2; 7 nucleotides agree with TRBD1. Germline V gene sequence: CDR1 SGHNT, CDR2 YENEEA. This CDR3 comprises 15 residues. Here the CDR3 reads CASNKTMGQSYGDTF. The CDR3 nucleotides are TGTGCCAGCAACAAAACGATGGGACAGAGCTATGGCGACACCTTC.

This clonotype was seen only a few times. CDR3 sequence reads: CASSLGLLVYF. CDR3 DNA sequence: TGTGCCAGCAGCTTGGGCTTACTAGTCTACTTC. The rearrangement uses TRBV13 and TRBJ2-7, with a tentative D call TRBD2 (5 bases). The CDR3 length is 11 residues. The germline gives CDR1 PRHDT, CDR2 FYEKMQ (reference sequence). V lost 3 bases and J lost 13, with 13 bases in between. Full variable domain (rest looked up from reference TRBV13 and TRBJ2-7): AAGVIQSPRHLIKEKRETATLKCYPIPRHDTVYWYQQGPGQDPQFLISFYEKMQSDKGSIPDRFSAQQFSDYHSELNMSSLELGDSALYFCASSLGLLVYFGPGTRLTVT.

The table lists this clonotype with many counts. The chain uses TRBV28 and TRBJ1-5; no clear D gene. CDR3 length: 12 amino acids. Germline V gene data show CDR1 as MDHEN and CDR2 as SYDVKM. The V gene lost 4 bases and the J gene lost 9 bases, with 10 bases spanning the gap. The CDR3 sequence: CASSSRKWPQHF. The CDR3 coding sequence is TGTGCCAGCAGTTCAAGGAAATGGCCCCAGCATTTT. Complete variable domain (other parts from reference TRBV28 and TRBJ1-5): DVKVTQSSRYLVKRTGEKVFLECVQDMDHENMFWYRQDPGLGLRLIYFSYDVKMKEKGDIPEGYSVSREKKERFSLILESASTNQTSMYLCASSSRKWPQHFGDGTRLSIL.

This clonotype was recorded at least ten times. V is TRBV12-3 or TRBV12-4 and J is TRBJ2-5; 11 bases map to TRBD2. Trimming removed 2 bases from V and 2 bases from J; junction bases left unmatched: 7. The CDR3 totals 17 residues. The CDR3 nucleotides are TGTGCCAGCAGTTTAAAGGGTCGACTAGCGGGACAAGAGACCCAGTACTTC. It translates to CASSLKGRLAGQETQYF.

The table lists this clonotype with many counts. The chain couples TRBV10-3 to TRBJ2-7; D uncertain. V was cut by 6 bases and J by 0 bases, with 12 bases left in between. Per germline, CDR1 ENHRY and CDR2 SYGVKD. The CDR3 extends over 14 amino acids. The CDR3: CAIRKDVSSYEQYF. The CDR3 nucleotides read TGTGCCATCAGAAAAGACGTTAGCTCCTACGAGCAGTACTTC.

This clonotype has at least ten counts. This chain joins TRBV7-3 and TRBJ2-6; D call uncertain. This CDR3 is 20 amino acids long. The germline gives CDR1 SGHTA, CDR2 FQGTGA. Trimming shortened V by 1 base and J by 0 bases, and 19 bases separated the two germline ends. This chain's CDR3 is CASSLMPPNMGYSGANVLTF. CDR3 sequence (DNA): TGTGCCAGCAGCTTAATGCCCCCCAATATGGGTTACTCTGGGGCCAACGTCCTGACTTTC.

This clonotype came up many times. V usage is TRBV7-2 and J usage is TRBJ1-1; D call uncertain. The CDR3 loop spans 13 amino acids. Germline lookup yields CDR1 SGHTA and CDR2 FQGNSA. V lost 6 bases and J lost 4, with 12 bases in between. CDR3 sequence (DNA): TGTGCCAGCAGAGATAAAAGGGCCACTGAAGCTTTCTTT. Protein product: CASRDKRATEAFF.

This clonotype was counted at least ten times. The chain employs TRBV29-1 and TRBJ2-7; TRBD2 agrees at 8 bases. The V and J ends lost 4 bases and 3 bases, in that order; junction bases with no gene match: 8. In germline, CDR1 is SQVTM, CDR2 ANQGSEA. This CDR3 contains 14 residues. CDR3 protein: CSVGWSGSVYEQYF. The CDR3 bases are TGCAGCGTTGGATGGAGCGGGAGCGTCTACGAGCAGTACTTC.

The chain couples TRBV7-9 to TRBJ2-1, with 11 bases identical to TRBD2. V trimming: 4 bases; J trimming: 3 bases; junction bases outside the gene matches: 5. This CDR3 comprises 16 residues. The V gene's germline CDR1 is SEHNR and CDR2 FQNEAQ (reference sequence). The CDR3 spells CASSSSGLADYNEQFF. CDR3 in DNA: TGTGCCAGCAGCTCCTCGGGACTAGCGGACTACAATGAGCAGTTCTTC.

For this clonotype: A clone one base away is much larger, so this may be a read error. This chain joins TRBV13 and TRBJ2-1; possible D gene TRBD2, 5 bases. The CDR3 consists of 18 residues. Germline lookup yields CDR1 PRHDT and CDR2 FYEKMQ (reference sequence). CDR3 protein: CASSLGGLLGRSYNEHFF. In DNA form, the CDR3 reads TGTGCCAGCAGCTTGGGTGGGCTACTAGGCCGCTCCTACAATGAGCATTTCTTC.

Of note for this clonotype: Being one base from a much bigger clone, this may be a read error. This chain links TRBV5-1 with TRBJ1-1; TRBD1 matches 7 bases. The CDR3 sequence is 12 residues long. Germline CDR1 reads SGHRS; CDR2 reads YFSETQ. The CDR3, as DNA: TGCGCCAGCAGCTCAGGGGGAGTTGAAGCTTCCTTT. Translation gives CASSSGGVEASF.

As for this clonotype: This may be a read error, as it is one base from a much larger clone. The chain is built from TRBV7-9 and TRBJ2-1, with D possibly being TRBD1 (6 bases). CDR1 and CDR2 from the germline V gene are SEHNR and FQNEAQ (reference sequence). The CDR3 is 15 amino acids. The CDR3 DNA sequence: TGTGCCAGCAGCACTCGCAGGGGTTCTGGCAATGCGCAGTTCTTC. Translation: CASSTRRGSGNAQFF.

The sample holds many counts of this clonotype. The CDR3 DNA sequence: TGTGCCACCAGCAGAGGCGGGACAGCCTATGGCTACACCTTC. It is translated as CATSRGGTAYGYTF. This rearrangement joins TRBV15 to TRBJ1-2, with TRBD1 matching 7 bases. Germline V CDR1 and CDR2: LNHNV, YYDKDF (reference sequence). V shed 1 base, J shed 4 bases, and the junction held 3 bases outside the gene matches. This CDR3 comprises 14 residues.

Note on this clonotype: One base away lies a much larger clone, so this may be a sequencing read error. The chain is built from TRBV6-1 and TRBJ2-1; the match to TRBD1 covers 9 bases. The V and J ends lost 8 bases and 4 bases, in that order; junction bases with no gene match: 9. Germline CDR1 and CDR2: MNHNS and SASEGT. The CDR3 is 15 amino acids. CDR3 sequence: CASGPPGQGYNEQFF. The CDR3 DNA sequence: TGTGCCAGCGGACCTCCGGGACAGGGTTACAATGAGCAGTTCTTC.

Ten or more counts support this clonotype. The CDR3 reads CASSLVTSGYNEQFF. DNA of the CDR3: TGTGCCAGCAGCTTGGTGACTAGCGGCTACAATGAGCAGTTCTTC. The chain combines TRBV7-6 with TRBJ2-1; 9 bases are a match to TRBD2. The CDR3 has 15 amino acids. V lost 3 bases and J lost 3; bases outside the gene matches: 3. The germline gives CDR1 SGHVS, CDR2 FNYEAQ.

This clonotype was picked up one time. One end of the junction is discordant with germline, which a read error may explain. This chain joins TRBV14 and TRBJ2-1; 8 positions agree with TRBD2. Germline V gene sequence: CDR1 SGHDN, CDR2 FVKESK. This CDR3 has 15 residues. The CDR3 DNA is TGTGCCAGAAGCCATTGGCTAGCGGGTTTCAATGAGCAGTTCTTC. Its translation: CARSHWLAGFNEQFF.

This clonotype has at least ten counts. The gene calls are TRBV7-8 and TRBJ2-5, with TRBD1 matching 8 bases. V was clipped by 5 bases and J by 1 base; unmatched bases: 12. There are 17 residues in the CDR3. Germline V CDR1 and CDR2: SGHVS, FQNEAQ. The CDR3 here is CASSHFHRGSPQETQYF. The CDR3 nucleotides are TGTGCCAGCAGCCATTTCCACAGGGGGTCCCCCCAAGAGACCCAGTACTTC.

This clonotype was observed at least ten times. The chain joins TRBV18 to TRBJ2-2; D not resolved. The CDR3 is 15 amino acids. Trimming cost V 1 base and J 0 bases, with 6 bases left between them. Germline V gene lookup returns CDR1 KGHSH and CDR2 LQKENI. In DNA form, the CDR3 reads TGTGCCAGCTCACCACTACACCCGAACACCGGGGAGCTGTTTTTT. Protein product: CASSPLHPNTGELFF.

The table lists this clonotype with many counts. The J gene is TRBJ2-1, the V gene TRBV10-2; weak D call: TRBD2 (7 bases). Germline values: CDR1 WSHSY, CDR2 SAAADI. The V end was cut by 2 bases, the J end by 7 bases, with 18 bases between. The CDR3 totals 16 residues. In nucleotides, the CDR3 is TGCGCCAGCAGTGAGCCCGGGACCAAGGGGGGGAATGAGCAGTTCTTC. It codes for CASSEPGTKGGNEQFF.

This clonotype was found many times. The rearrangement links TRBV5-1 to TRBJ2-5; unclear D gene. Trimming took 2 bases from V and 4 from J, leaving 6 bases between them. CDR3 length equals 12 residues. Germline V gene data show CDR1 as SGHRS and CDR2 as YFSETQ. The chain's CDR3 is CASSFSRETQYF. The CDR3, as DNA: TGCGCCAGCAGCTTTAGCAGAGAGACCCAGTACTTC. The whole variable domain, remainder taken from reference TRBV5-1 and TRBJ2-5, is KAGVTQTPRYLIKTRGQQVTLSCSPISGHRSVSWYQQTPGQGLQFLFEYFSETQRNKGNFPGRFSGRQFSNSRSEMNVSTLELGDSALYLCASSFSRETQYFGPGTRLLVL.

This clonotype was observed at least ten times. V is TRBV5-1 and J is TRBJ1-3; TRBD1 matches at 7 bases. This CDR3 has 17 residues. V shed 6 bases, J shed 0 bases, and the junction held 12 bases outside the gene matches. Germline V gene lookup returns CDR1 SGHRS and CDR2 YFSETQ. CDR3 sequence: CASTEKTGTDSGNTIYF. CDR3 bases: TGCGCCAGCACCGAAAAGACAGGGACCGACTCTGGAAACACCATATATTTT.

The table lists this clonotype with a few counts. The chain joins TRBV4-2 to TRBJ2-5; D is possibly TRBD2 (5 bases). The CDR3 spans 14 residues. Germline values: CDR1 LGHNA, CDR2 YNFKEQ. The V end was cut by 1 base, the J end by 2 bases, with 8 bases between. The CDR3 region has the DNA TGTGCCAGCAGCCAAGTGACTACTCAAGAGACCCAGTACTTC. It encodes CASSQVTTQETQYF.